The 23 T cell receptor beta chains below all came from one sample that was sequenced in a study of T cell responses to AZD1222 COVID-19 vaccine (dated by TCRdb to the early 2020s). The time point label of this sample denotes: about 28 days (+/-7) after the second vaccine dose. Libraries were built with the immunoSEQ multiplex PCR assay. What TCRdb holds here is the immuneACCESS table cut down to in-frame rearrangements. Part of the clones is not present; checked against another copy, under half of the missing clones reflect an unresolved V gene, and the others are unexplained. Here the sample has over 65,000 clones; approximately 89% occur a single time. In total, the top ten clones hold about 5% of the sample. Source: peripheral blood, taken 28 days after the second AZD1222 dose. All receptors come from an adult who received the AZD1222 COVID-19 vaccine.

The CDR3 here is CATIRGGNTGELFF. DNA of the CDR3: TGTGCCACAATACGGGGAGGAAACACCGGGGAGCTGTTTTTT. The V call is TRBV10-3, the J call TRBJ2-2; tentative D call: TRBD2 (6 bases). This CDR3 is built from 14 residues. In germline, CDR1 is ENHRY, CDR2 SYGVKD. V was cut by 10 bases and J by 2 bases, with 14 bases left in between.

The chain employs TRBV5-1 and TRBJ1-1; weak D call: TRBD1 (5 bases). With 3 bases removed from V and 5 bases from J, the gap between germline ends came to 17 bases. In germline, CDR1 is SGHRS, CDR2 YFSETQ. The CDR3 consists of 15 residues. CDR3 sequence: CASSWTQGGFTEAFF. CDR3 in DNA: TGCGCCAGCAGCTGGACTCAGGGAGGGTTTACTGAAGCTTTCTTT.

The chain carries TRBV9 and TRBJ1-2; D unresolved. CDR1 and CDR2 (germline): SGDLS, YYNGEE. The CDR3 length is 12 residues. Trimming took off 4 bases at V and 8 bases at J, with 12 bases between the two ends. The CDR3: CASSQTPWGYTF. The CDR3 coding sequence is TGTGCCAGCAGCCAAACTCCATGGGGCTACACCTTC.

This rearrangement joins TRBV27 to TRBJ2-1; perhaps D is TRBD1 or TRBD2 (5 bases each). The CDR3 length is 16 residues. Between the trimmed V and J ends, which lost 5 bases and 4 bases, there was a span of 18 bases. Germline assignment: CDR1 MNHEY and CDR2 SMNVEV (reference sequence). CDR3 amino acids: CASSTMPGRMYNEQFF. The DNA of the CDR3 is TGTGCCAGCAGTACAATGCCGGGACGAATGTACAATGAGCAGTTCTTC.

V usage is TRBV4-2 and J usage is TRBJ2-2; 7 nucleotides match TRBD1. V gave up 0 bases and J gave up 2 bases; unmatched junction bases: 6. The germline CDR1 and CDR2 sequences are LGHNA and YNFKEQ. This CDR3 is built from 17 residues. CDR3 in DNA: TGTGCCAGCAGCCAAGACCAGGACAGGTCTAACACCGGGGAGCTGTTTTTT. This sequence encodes CASSQDQDRSNTGELFF.

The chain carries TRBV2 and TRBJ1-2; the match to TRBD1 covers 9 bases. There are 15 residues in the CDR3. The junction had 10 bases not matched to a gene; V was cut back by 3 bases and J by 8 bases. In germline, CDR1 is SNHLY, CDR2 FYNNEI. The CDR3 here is CASSDRGQGSRGYTF. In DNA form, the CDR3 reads TGTGCCAGCAGTGATCGTGGACAGGGGTCGCGCGGCTACACCTTC.

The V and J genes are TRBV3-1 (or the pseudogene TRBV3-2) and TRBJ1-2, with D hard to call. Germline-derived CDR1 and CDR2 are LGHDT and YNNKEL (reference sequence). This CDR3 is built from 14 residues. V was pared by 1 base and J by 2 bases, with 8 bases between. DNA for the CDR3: TGTGCCAGCAGCCAAGGCAGCACCAACTATGGCTACACCTTC. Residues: CASSQGSTNYGYTF.

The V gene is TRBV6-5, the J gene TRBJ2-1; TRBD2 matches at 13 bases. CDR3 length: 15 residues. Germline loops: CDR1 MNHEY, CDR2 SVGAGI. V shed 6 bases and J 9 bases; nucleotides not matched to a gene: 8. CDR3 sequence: CASRPLAGGLTEQFF. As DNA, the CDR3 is TGTGCCAGCAGACCACTAGCGGGGGGGTTGACTGAGCAGTTCTTC.

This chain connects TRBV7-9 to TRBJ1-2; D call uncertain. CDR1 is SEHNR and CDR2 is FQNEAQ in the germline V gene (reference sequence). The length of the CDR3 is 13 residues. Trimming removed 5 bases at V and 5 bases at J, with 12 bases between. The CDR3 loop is CASSLEAGYGYTF. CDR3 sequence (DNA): TGTGCCAGCAGCCTCGAGGCTGGATATGGCTACACCTTC.

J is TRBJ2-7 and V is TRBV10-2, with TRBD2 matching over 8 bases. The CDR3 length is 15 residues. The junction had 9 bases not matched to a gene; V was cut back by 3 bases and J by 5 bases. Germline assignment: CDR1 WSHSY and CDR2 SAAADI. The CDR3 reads CASSDLAGPSDEQYF. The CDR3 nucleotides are TGCGCCAGCAGTGATCTAGCGGGTCCATCGGACGAGCAGTACTTC.

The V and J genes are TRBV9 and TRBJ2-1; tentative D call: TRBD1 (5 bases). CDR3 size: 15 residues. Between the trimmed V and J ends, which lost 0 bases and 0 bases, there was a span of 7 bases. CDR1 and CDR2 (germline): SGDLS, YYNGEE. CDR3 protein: CASSVEGNSYNEQFF. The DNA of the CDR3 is TGTGCCAGCAGCGTAGAGGGGAACTCCTACAATGAGCAGTTCTTC.

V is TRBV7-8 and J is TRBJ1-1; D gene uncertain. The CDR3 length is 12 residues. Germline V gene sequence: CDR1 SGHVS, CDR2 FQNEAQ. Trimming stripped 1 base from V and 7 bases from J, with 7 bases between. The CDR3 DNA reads TGTGCCAGCAGCTTAGATAGACATGAAGCTTTCTTT. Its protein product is CASSLDRHEAFF. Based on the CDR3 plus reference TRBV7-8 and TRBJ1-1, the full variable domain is GAGVSQSPRYKVAKRGQDVALRCDPISGHVSLFWYQQALGQGPEFLTYFQNEAQLDKSGLPSDRFFAERPEGSVSTLKIQRTQQEDSAVYLCASSLDRHEAFFGQGTRLTVV.

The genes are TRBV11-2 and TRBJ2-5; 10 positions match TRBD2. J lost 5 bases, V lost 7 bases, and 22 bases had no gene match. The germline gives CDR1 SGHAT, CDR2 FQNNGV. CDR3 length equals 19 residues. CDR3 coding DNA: TGTGCCAGCACCCCGAATTTGGCTAGCGGGGGATTAAAGCGGGAGACCCAGTACTTC. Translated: CASTPNLASGGLKRETQYF.

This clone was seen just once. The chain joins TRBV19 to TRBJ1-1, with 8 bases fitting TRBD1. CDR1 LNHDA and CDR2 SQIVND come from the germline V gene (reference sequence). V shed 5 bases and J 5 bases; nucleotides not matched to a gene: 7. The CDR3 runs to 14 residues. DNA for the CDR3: TGTGCCAGTAGTCCACGGACAGGGCGGACTGAAGCTTTCTTT. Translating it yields CASSPRTGRTEAFF.

CDR3 sequence: CSVVDRGTYGYTF. DNA of the CDR3: TGCAGCGTTGTCGACAGGGGGACCTATGGCTACACCTTC. This chain connects TRBV29-1 to TRBJ1-2; 9 nucleotides line up with TRBD1. The CDR3 extends over 13 amino acids. J was trimmed by 4 bases and V by 4 bases; bases with no gene match: 4. The V gene's germline CDR1 is SQVTM and CDR2 ANQGSEA. Looking up the rest from reference TRBV29-1 and TRBJ1-2 gives the full variable domain: SAVISQKPSRDICQRGTSLTIQCQVDSQVTMMFWYRQQPGQSLTLIATANQGSEATYESGFVIDKFPISRPNLTFSTLTVSNMSPEDSSIYLCSVVDRGTYGYTFGSGTRLTVV.

Here the CDR3 DNA reads TGTGCCAGCAGCACACAGGGGATCCAGCCCCAGCATTTT. It translates to CASSTQGIQPQHF. V and J are TRBV12-3 or TRBV12-4 and TRBJ1-5; 7 nucleotides align to TRBD1. V lost 6 bases to trimming and J lost 7 bases; unmatched junction nucleotides: 6. The CDR3 is made up of 13 amino acids.

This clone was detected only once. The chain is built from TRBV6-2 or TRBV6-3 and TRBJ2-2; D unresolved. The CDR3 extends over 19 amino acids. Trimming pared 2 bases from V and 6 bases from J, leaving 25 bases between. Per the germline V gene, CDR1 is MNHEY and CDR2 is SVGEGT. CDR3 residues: CASSYLTPHIPLISGELFF. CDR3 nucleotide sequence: TGTGCCAGCAGTTACCTAACCCCCCACATTCCTCTAATCTCCGGGGAGCTGTTTTTT.

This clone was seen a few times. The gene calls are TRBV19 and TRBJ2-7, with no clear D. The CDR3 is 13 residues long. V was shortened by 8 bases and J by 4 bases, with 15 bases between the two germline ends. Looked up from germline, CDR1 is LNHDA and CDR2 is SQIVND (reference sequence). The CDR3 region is CASQDTEKYEQYF. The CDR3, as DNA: TGTGCCAGTCAAGATACAGAGAAGTACGAGCAGTACTTC.

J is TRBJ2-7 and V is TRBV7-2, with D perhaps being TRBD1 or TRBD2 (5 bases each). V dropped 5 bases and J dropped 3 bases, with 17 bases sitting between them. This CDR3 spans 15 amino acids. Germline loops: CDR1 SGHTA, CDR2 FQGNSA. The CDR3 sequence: CASSPRDAALYEQYF. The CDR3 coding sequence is TGTGCCAGCAGCCCCCGGGACGCAGCCCTCTACGAGCAGTACTTC.

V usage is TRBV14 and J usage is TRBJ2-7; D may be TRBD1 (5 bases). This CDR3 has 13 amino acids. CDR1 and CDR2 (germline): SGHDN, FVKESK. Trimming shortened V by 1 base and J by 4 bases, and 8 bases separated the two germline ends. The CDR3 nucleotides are TGTGCCAGCAGCCAAGGGGGCTGGTACGAGCAGTACGTC. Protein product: CASSQGGWYEQYV.

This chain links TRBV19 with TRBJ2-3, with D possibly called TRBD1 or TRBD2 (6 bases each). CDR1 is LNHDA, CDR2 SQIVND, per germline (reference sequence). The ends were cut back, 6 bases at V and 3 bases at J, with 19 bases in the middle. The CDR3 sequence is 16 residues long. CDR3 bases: TGTGCCAGTAGCACCCCCATGGGGGGCCGAACAGATACGCAGTATTTT. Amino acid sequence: CASSTPMGGRTDTQYF.

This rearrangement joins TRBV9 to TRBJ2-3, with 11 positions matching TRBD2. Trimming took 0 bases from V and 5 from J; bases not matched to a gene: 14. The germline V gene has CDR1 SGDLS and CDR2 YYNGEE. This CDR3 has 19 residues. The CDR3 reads CASSVVATTLAGVEDTQYF. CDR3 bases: TGTGCCAGCAGCGTAGTAGCCACAACACTAGCGGGGGTTGAAGATACGCAGTATTTT.

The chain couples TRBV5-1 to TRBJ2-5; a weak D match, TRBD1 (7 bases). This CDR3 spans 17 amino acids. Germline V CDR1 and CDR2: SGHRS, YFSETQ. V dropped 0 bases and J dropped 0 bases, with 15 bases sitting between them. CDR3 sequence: CASSLGQGGSYQETQYF. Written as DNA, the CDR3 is TGCGCCAGCAGCTTGGGGCAGGGGGGATCATACCAAGAGACCCAGTACTTC.